This T cell receptor (beta chain) comes out of a study of blood T cell repertoires in COVID-19. Per the original data handling: Amplifying reference gene primers gave estimates of nucleated cell counts. The protocol was immunoSEQ multiplex PCR, while the TCRdb copy is restricted to in-frame clones and leaves out a portion. V and J calls and clone size follow that table, whereas D and trimming were derived from the DNA. The data show 110,000 to 150,000 clones, about 80% seen once. Individuals drawn from around 25 US areas were roughly 18 to 100 years old. The V and J ends lost 6 bases and 8 bases, in that order; junction bases with no gene match: 22. Germline V gene lookup returns CDR1 SQVTM and CDR2 ANQGSEA. This CDR3 is 18 amino acids long.

Specimen: PBMCs or T cells enriched from blood (not recorded which). The receptor comes from a woman younger than 30 who had been exposed to COVID-19. This chain uses TRBV29-1 with TRBJ2-1, with 10 bases identical to TRBD2. The CDR3 region is CSVAGGALLKGRSDEQFF. DNA for the CDR3: TGCAGCGTAGCGGGAGGGGCCCTATTAAAGGGCAGGTCCGATGAGCAGTTCTTC.